This T cell receptor (beta chain) was identified in a study of T cell responses to AZD1222 COVID-19 vaccine. Repertoires were generated with immunoSEQ multiplex PCR, while TCRdb's copy carries only in-frame clones and drops some. Among 96,000 or so clones listed, around 89% were seen once. The CDR3 spans 15 residues. Trimming pared 4 bases from V and 5 bases from J, leaving 18 bases between. In germline, CDR1 is SGHRS, CDR2 YFSETQ. The material was peripheral blood, obtained on day 0 of AZD1222 vaccination. The clonotype originates from an adult in good health. This chain uses TRBV5-1 with TRBJ1-1, with no clear D. As DNA, the CDR3 is TGCGCCAGCAGCCCGGGGTTGACCTCGGGGACTGAAGCTTTCTTT. Translating it yields CASSPGLTSGTEAFF.